A single sample gave rise to the 18 T cell receptor beta chains below, sequenced in a study of CD8+CD57+ T cells in acquired aplastic anemia. Patients sequenced had flow cytometry evidence of CD8+CD57+ cell expansion. The use of genomic DNA as template underpinned the TCR beta VDJ and CDR3 profiling. Via MiXCR, TCRdb re-called the reads, giving one row per CDR3 protein. The sample lists 100,000 to 150,000 distinct CDR3 sequences, 30% to 45% occurring once. Material: sorted CD4+, CD8+, or CD8+CD57+ T cells (not recorded which) from PBMCs. These receptors came from a human donor with aplastic anemia.

The chain combines TRBV19 with TRBJ1-1; 12 bases are a match to TRBD1. J gave up 5 bases and V 5 bases, and 3 bases lay outside the gene matches. This CDR3 comprises 14 residues. Germline CDR1 reads LNHDA; CDR2 reads SQIVND (reference sequence). CDR3 nucleotides: TGTGCCAGTAGTTCGGGACAGGGGGCGACTGAAGCTTTCTTT. Residues: CASSSGQGATEAFF.

At least ten counts were recorded for this clonotype. V is TRBV10-3 and J is TRBJ2-2; D is unclear. Germline CDR1 is ENHRY and CDR2 is SYGVKD. Trimming pared 0 bases from V and 0 bases from J, leaving 8 bases between. The CDR3 contains 16 residues. The CDR3 is CAISESRQSNTGELFF. CDR3 nucleotide sequence: TGTGCCATCAGTGAGTCGAGGCAGTCGAACACCGGGGAGCTGTTTTTT.

This clonotype was seen a few times. This rearrangement joins TRBV7-3 to TRBJ1-2; no clear D gene. CDR1 is SGHTA and CDR2 is FQGTGA in the germline V gene. This CDR3 contains 13 residues. V lost 6 bases and J 6 bases, leaving 14 bases between the germline ends. CDR3 loop: CASSSPAGDGYTF. The CDR3 DNA sequence: TGTGCCAGCAGTTCCCCCGCGGGAGATGGCTACACCTTC.

This clonotype was seen ten or more times. V is TRBV4-1 and J is TRBJ2-3; weak D call: TRBD2 (6 bases). Trimming took off 4 bases at V and 4 bases at J, with 15 bases between the two ends. The CDR3 runs 15 residues. Germline CDR1 reads MGHRA; CDR2 reads YSYEKL. The CDR3 DNA reads as TGCGCCAGCAGCCGCTCCTGGGGGGATCCAGATACGCAGTATTTT. Translated: CASSRSWGDPDTQYF.

The chain combines TRBV10-2 with TRBJ1-2; D might be TRBD1 (6 bases). Germline CDR1 and CDR2: WSHSY and SAAADI. Trimming left V 4 bases short and J 5 bases short, with 14 bases between. The CDR3 spans 14 residues. The CDR3 nucleotides read TGCGCCAGCAGTGTGACGACAGGCGCGTATGGCTACACCTTC. It translates to CASSVTTGAYGYTF.

This clonotype appeared many times. The junction departs from the called germline gene at one end, perhaps through a read error. CDR3 bases: TGTGCTAGCAGCCCTTTAGGTAAGCGGGGTATGAGCGAGCAGTACTTC. It is translated as CASSPLGKRGMSEQYF. The J gene is TRBJ2-7, the V gene TRBV11-2, with 7 positions matching TRBD2. CDR3 size: 16 residues. Germline V lookup: CDR1 SGHAT, CDR2 FQNNGV.

The sample holds many counts of this clonotype. The J gene is TRBJ1-6, the V gene TRBV6-1; D ambiguous. The CDR3 loop spans 14 amino acids. V shed 1 base and J shed 12 bases, with 13 bases lying between them. CDR1 and CDR2 from the germline V gene are MNHNS and SASEGT. CDR3 loop: CASSEGVGIGPLHF. CDR3 DNA: TGTGCCAGCAGTGAAGGAGTGGGGATCGGACCCCTCCACTTT.

The V call is TRBV11-2, the J call TRBJ2-1, with 10 bases that match TRBD2. V shed 1 base, J shed 7 bases, and the junction held 4 bases outside the gene matches. Germline assignment: CDR1 SGHAT and CDR2 FQNNGV. The CDR3 runs 15 residues. The chain's CDR3 is CASSLGGTSENEQFF. In nucleotides, the CDR3 is TGTGCCAGCAGCTTAGGGGGGACTAGCGAGAATGAGCAGTTCTTC. Full variable domain (missing parts from reference TRBV11-2 and TRBJ2-1): EAGVAQSPRYKIIEKRQSVAFWCNPISGHATLYWYQQILGQGPKLLIQFQNNGVVDDSQLPKDRFSAERLKGVDSTLKIQPAKLEDSAVYLCASSLGGTSENEQFFGPGTRLTVL.

J is TRBJ1-4 and V is TRBV19, with 10 positions matching TRBD1. V lost 3 bases to trimming and J lost 10 bases; unmatched junction nucleotides: 2. This CDR3 is 13 amino acids long. Looked up from germline, CDR1 is LNHDA and CDR2 is SQIVND (reference sequence). This CDR3 reads CASSMRTGGKLFF. The CDR3 DNA follows: TGTGCCAGTAGTATGAGGACAGGGGGAAAACTGTTTTTT. Full variable domain (rest looked up from reference TRBV19 and TRBJ1-4): DGGITQSPKYLFRKEGQNVTLSCEQNLNHDAMYWYRQDPGQGLRLIYYSQIVNDFQKGDIAEGYSVSREKKESFPLTVTSAQKNPTAFYLCASSMRTGGKLFFGSGTQLSVL.

This clonotype was observed many times. This chain joins TRBV2 and TRBJ2-5, with 8 positions matching TRBD2. The CDR3 covers 16 residues. Germline loops: CDR1 SNHLY, CDR2 FYNNEI. J was trimmed by 4 bases and V by 1 base; bases with no gene match: 8. CDR3 in amino acids: CASSEGGAGERETQYF. CDR3 nucleotides: TGTGCCAGCAGTGAAGGAGGAGCGGGGGAGCGAGAGACCCAGTACTTC.

On this clonotype itself: A read error is possible here, since a much larger clone lies one base away. This rearrangement joins TRBV3-1 to TRBJ2-7; D is unresolved. Germline V gene sequence: CDR1 LGHDT, CDR2 YNNKEL (reference sequence). V was pared by 11 bases and J by 0 bases, with 14 bases between. The CDR3 sequence is 13 residues long. As DNA, the CDR3 is TGTGCCCCTCAACTGGGAAGCTCCTACGAGCAGTACGTC. Protein: CAPQLGSSYEQYV.

J is TRBJ1-1 and V is TRBV7-6; weak D call: TRBD1 (6 bases). The CDR3 consists of 13 residues. V lost 5 bases and J 4 bases, leaving 11 bases between the germline ends. The V gene's germline CDR1 is SGHVS and CDR2 FNYEAQ. The CDR3 sequence is CASSGTGFTEAFF. As DNA, the CDR3 is TGTGCCAGCAGCGGTACAGGGTTCACTGAAGCTTTCTTT. The complete variable domain, with remaining parts taken from reference TRBV7-6 and TRBJ1-1, reads GAGVSQSPRYKVTKRGQDVALRCDPISGHVSLYWYRQALGQGPEFLTYFNYEAQQDKSGLPNDRFSAERPEGSISTLTIQRTEQRDSAMYRCASSGTGFTEAFFGQGTRLTVV.

This clonotype was detected many times. The chain uses TRBV5-1 and TRBJ2-7; 8 bases agree with TRBD1. V was pared by 4 bases and J by 3 bases, with 6 bases of the junction left unmatched. Looked up from germline, CDR1 is SGHRS and CDR2 is YFSETQ. The CDR3 runs 14 residues. The CDR3 sequence is CASSRGQGRYEQYF. CDR3 coding DNA: TGCGCCAGCAGCCGTGGACAGGGCCGCTACGAGCAGTACTTC.

A single count supports this clonotype. V is TRBV2 and J is TRBJ2-7; 10 bases fit TRBD1. This CDR3 has 14 amino acids. Per the germline V gene, CDR1 is SNHLY and CDR2 is FYNNEI. V was pared by 5 bases and J by 6 bases, with 7 bases of the junction left unmatched. Written as DNA, the CDR3 is TGTGCCAGCAGTCCCGGGACAGGGGCTCGCGAGCAGTACTTC. Protein: CASSPGTGAREQYF.

As concerns this clonotype: This could be a read error, since a much larger clone is one nucleotide away. This chain connects TRBV28 to TRBJ1-1, with 7 bases that match TRBD1. Germline values: CDR1 MDHEN, CDR2 SYDVKM. The CDR3 runs 13 residues. The CDR3 protein is CAGRTTGYTEAFF. The CDR3 DNA sequence: TGTGCCGGCAGAACGACAGGGTACACTGAAGCTTTCTTT.

On this clonotype itself: A much more abundant neighbour one base away suggests this may be a read error. The chain recombines TRBV4-1 with TRBJ1-6; D is ambiguous. The CDR3 consists of 15 residues. CDR1 and CDR2 (germline): MGHRA, YSYEKL. Between the trimmed V and J ends, which lost 4 bases and 7 bases, there was a span of 14 bases. The CDR3 DNA follows: TGCGCCAGCAGCCTCGGACCCCCGGAGAATTCACCCCTCCACTTT. Protein: CASSLGPPENSPLHF.

As regards this clonotype: A clone one base away is much larger, so this may be a read error. The chain links TRBV10-3 to TRBJ1-2; no definite D call. Per germline, CDR1 ENHRY and CDR2 SYGVKD. The CDR3 sequence is 10 residues long. The CDR3 DNA sequence: TGTGCCATCAGTTACTCTTGGCTTAACTTC. The encoded protein is CAISYSWLNF.

This clonotype occurred many times. CDR3 bases: TGTGCCATCAGCCTTGAAGGCTACGAGCAGTACGTC. Amino acid sequence: CAISLEGYEQYV. The chain is built from TRBV10-3 and TRBJ2-7; D call uncertain. The CDR3 is 12 amino acids. V was trimmed by 6 bases and J by 3 bases, leaving 9 bases between them. CDR1 and CDR2 (germline): ENHRY, SYGVKD.